These T cell receptor beta chains were read from a single sample in a study of control samples from healthy donors and cancer patients. Sequencing was performed with immunoSEQ multiplex PCR; in TCRdb, only in-frame clones are kept and a portion is missing. The sample shows under 200,000 clones, 94% of them seen only once. The specimen was PBMCs. The receptors were sampled from a man between 60 and 70 years old with colorectal cancer. Both conserved end residues are part of each CDR3. D genes are given only for firm matches. For some rows the clone size is stated as once, few or many, or as a class when expanded; others skip it.

d_call: NA
v_call: TRBV5-1
j_call: TRBJ2-3
clone_size: NA
cdr3_nt: TGCGCCAGCAGTCCGGGCTCCGGCACAGATACGCAGTATTTT
cdr3_aa: CASSPGSGTDTQYF

d_call: NA
v_call: TRBV9
j_call: TRBJ1-6
clone_size: NA
cdr3_nt: TGTGCCAGCAACGTTGCCGGTTCGGATTCACCCCTCCACTTT
cdr3_aa: CASNVAGSDSPLHF

d_call: NA
v_call: TRBV5-1
j_call: TRBJ1-5
clone_size: NA
cdr3_nt: TGCGCCAGCAGCTTGGTTCCAGGAGTTGATCAGCCCCAGCATTTT
cdr3_aa: CASSLVPGVDQPQHF

d_call: TRBD1
v_call: TRBV6-5
j_call: TRBJ1-2
clone_size: NA
cdr3_nt: TGTGCCAGCAGTCCCGGGGAGGGGGCGGGTGGCTACACCTTC
cdr3_aa: CASSPGEGAGGYTF

d_call: NA
v_call: TRBV6-5
j_call: TRBJ1-5
clone_size: NA
cdr3_nt: TGTGCCATCCTTAGGGGGGCCGGTCAGCCCCAGCATTTT
cdr3_aa: CAILRGAGQPQHF

d_call: NA
v_call: TRBV2
j_call: TRBJ2-5
clone_size: NA
cdr3_nt: TGTGCCAGTGGAGGGGGGGTCGGGTCCGAGACCCAGTACTTC
cdr3_aa: CASGGGVGSETQYF

d_call: NA
v_call: TRBV19
j_call: TRBJ1-2
clone_size: NA
cdr3_nt: TGTGCCAGTAGTATAACGGGACAAAGTAACTATGGCTACACCTTC
cdr3_aa: CASSITGQSNYGYTF

d_call: NA
v_call: TRBV6-4
j_call: TRBJ1-2
clone_size: NA
cdr3_nt: TGTGCCAGCAGTGAACCGAAAGGGAACACCTTC
cdr3_aa: CASSEPKGNTF

d_call: TRBD2
v_call: TRBV13
j_call: TRBJ2-5
clone_size: NA
cdr3_nt: TGTGCCAGCAGCTTGGCCGCGGGGGAGGAGACCCAGTACTTC
cdr3_aa: CASSLAAGEETQYF

d_call: TRBD1
v_call: TRBV28
j_call: TRBJ2-1
clone_size: NA
cdr3_nt: TGTGCCAGCAGTTTGGGGACAGCGAGCTCCTACAATGAGCAGTTCTTC
cdr3_aa: CASSLGTASSYNEQFF

d_call: NA
v_call: TRBV2
j_call: TRBJ2-5
clone_size: NA
cdr3_nt: TGTGCCAGCAGTGATGGTGGGGGGCCCCAAGAGACCCAGTACTTC
cdr3_aa: CASSDGGGPQETQYF

d_call: NA
v_call: TRBV27
j_call: TRBJ1-1
clone_size: NA
cdr3_nt: TGTGCCAGCAGTTTTCAAGGATGGGGAACTGAAGCTTTCTTT
cdr3_aa: CASSFQGWGTEAFF

d_call: TRBD1
v_call: TRBV6-2/TRBV6-3
j_call: TRBJ1-6
clone_size: once
cdr3_nt: TGTGCCAGCAGCACGGACAGGGGGAGCTCCTATAATTCACCCCTCCACTTT
cdr3_aa: CASSTDRGSSYNSPLHF

d_call: NA
v_call: TRBV3-1/TRBV3-2
j_call: TRBJ2-5
clone_size: NA
cdr3_nt: TGTGCCAGCAGCACGATCGGGGAGGCGGAGACCCAGTACTTC
cdr3_aa: CASSTIGEAETQYF

d_call: NA
v_call: TRBV7-2
j_call: TRBJ2-7
clone_size: NA
cdr3_nt: TGTGCCAGCAGCTTAGTTGGTCCAGGGACCTACGAGCAGTACTTC
cdr3_aa: CASSLVGPGTYEQYF

d_call: NA
v_call: TRBV4-1
j_call: TRBJ2-2
clone_size: NA
cdr3_nt: TGCGCCAGCAGCCAAGGGGCCTCGGCCGGGGAGCTGTTTTTT
cdr3_aa: CASSQGASAGELFF

d_call: NA
v_call: TRBV29-1
j_call: TRBJ1-1
clone_size: NA
cdr3_nt: TGCAGCGTGTCGGGACTCCCAGAAGCTTTCTTT
cdr3_aa: CSVSGLPEAFF

d_call: TRBD1
v_call: TRBV28
j_call: TRBJ1-2
clone_size: NA
cdr3_nt: TGTGCCAGCAGCCGACAGGGGGCGCTGGATGGCTACACCTTC
cdr3_aa: CASSRQGALDGYTF

d_call: NA
v_call: TRBV19
j_call: TRBJ2-1
clone_size: once
cdr3_nt: TGTGCCAGTAGTAAAACCCTAAGGAATGAGCAGTTCTTC
cdr3_aa: CASSKTLRNEQFF

d_call: TRBD1
v_call: TRBV28
j_call: TRBJ2-5
clone_size: NA
cdr3_nt: TGTGCCAGCAGTTTTTCAGGGGGCCTAACCCAGTACTTC
cdr3_aa: CASSFSGGLTQYF

d_call: NA
v_call: TRBV21-1
j_call: TRBJ1-2
clone_size: NA
cdr3_nt: TGTGCCAGCAGGAGGGGGGAAGGGTGGGCTTACTATGGCTACACCTTC
cdr3_aa: CASRRGEGWAYYGYTF

d_call: TRBD1
v_call: TRBV4-1
j_call: TRBJ1-6
clone_size: NA
cdr3_nt: TGCGCCAGCAGCCAACAACAGGGGTATAATTCACCCCTCCACTTT
cdr3_aa: CASSQQQGYNSPLHF

d_call: TRBD2
v_call: TRBV7-2
j_call: TRBJ2-1
clone_size: NA
cdr3_nt: TGTGCCAGCAGCTTATGGCTAGCGGGAAACAATGAGCAGTTCTTC
cdr3_aa: CASSLWLAGNNEQFF